These 22 T cell receptor beta chains were sequenced from one sample in a study of blood T cell repertoires in COVID-19. Only in-frame clones appear in the TCRdb table, and some are missing; sequencing was by immunoSEQ multiplex PCR. The table records about 39,000 clones, approximately 86% of them present only once. The sequenced material came from peripheral blood. The receptors derive from a man in his forties with active COVID-19.

The genes are TRBV10-3 and TRBJ1-1; a weak D match, TRBD1 (6 bases). Trimming cost V 9 bases and J 4 bases, with 21 bases left between them. CDR3 length: 15 residues. The V gene's germline CDR1 is ENHRY and CDR2 SYGVKD. The CDR3 coding sequence is TGTGCCATAAAACAGGGTCTTGAAAGGAGCACTGAAGCTTTCTTT. It encodes CAIKQGLERSTEAFF.

This rearrangement joins TRBV27 to TRBJ2-3; no definite D call. The CDR3 contains 13 residues. Germline lookup yields CDR1 MNHEY and CDR2 SMNVEV (reference sequence). Trimming cost V 6 bases and J 2 bases, with 9 bases left between them. The CDR3 sequence: CASRPEHTDTQYF. DNA for the CDR3: TGTGCCAGCAGACCGGAGCACACAGATACGCAGTATTTT.

V is TRBV19 and J is TRBJ1-1, with D uncertain. The CDR3 is 13 residues long. V lost 7 bases to trimming and J lost 4 bases, with 13 bases between them. Germline-derived CDR1 and CDR2 are LNHDA and SQIVND (reference sequence). The CDR3 is CASISLFATEAFF. CDR3 DNA sequence: TGTGCCAGTATTAGCCTTTTTGCCACTGAAGCTTTCTTT.

The chain is built from TRBV28 and TRBJ1-2; no clear D. Per germline, CDR1 MDHEN and CDR2 SYDVKM. V shed 6 bases and J shed 2 bases, with 4 bases lying between them. This CDR3 comprises 11 residues. The CDR3 spells CASRANYGYTF. In DNA form, the CDR3 reads TGTGCCAGCAGGGCAAACTATGGCTACACCTTC.

The chain carries TRBV18 and TRBJ1-4, with 9 bases that match TRBD1. The junction had 6 bases not matched to a gene; V was cut back by 4 bases and J by 6 bases. Germline lookup yields CDR1 KGHSH and CDR2 LQKENI. CDR3 size: 15 residues. The CDR3 sequence: CASSLRQGEDEKLFF. The CDR3 coding sequence is TGTGCCAGCTCACTCCGACAGGGGGAGGATGAAAAACTGTTTTTT.

This clone was recorded a few times. The J gene is TRBJ1-3, the V gene TRBV27; 7 positions agree with TRBD1. This CDR3 is 19 amino acids long. The V segment lost 2 bases and the J segment 0 bases; nucleotides outside the gene matches: 13. Germline V gene data show CDR1 as MNHEY and CDR2 as SMNVEV (reference sequence). CDR3 region: CASSLSWDRLFVSGNTIYF. As DNA, the CDR3 is TGTGCCAGCAGTTTAAGCTGGGACAGACTCTTCGTCTCTGGAAACACCATATATTTT.

The chain couples TRBV6-5 to TRBJ2-2; weak D call: TRBD2 (6 bases). CDR1 MNHEY and CDR2 SVGAGI come from the germline V gene. The CDR3 runs to 15 residues. Trimming shortened V by 6 bases and J by 9 bases, and 20 bases separated the two germline ends. The CDR3 DNA sequence: TGTGCCAGCAGCCGAAGGGAGGACCCGTTAAGGGAGCTGTTTTTT. Translation: CASSRREDPLRELFF.

The chain has TRBV28 and TRBJ1-1, with 11 bases fitting TRBD1. J gave up 4 bases and V 5 bases, and 12 bases lay outside the gene matches. Germline lookup yields CDR1 MDHEN and CDR2 SYDVKM. The CDR3 runs 17 residues. CDR3 nucleotide sequence: TGTGCCAGCAGTCCGGGGGGGACAGGGGGTGCTGGCACTGAAGCTTTCTTT. Translating it yields CASSPGGTGGAGTEAFF.

The chain links TRBV21-1 to TRBJ2-3; TRBD2, the D gene given by the table, was not confirmed from the DNA. TRBV21-1 is a pseudogene locus. The CDR3 runs 18 residues. The CDR3 region has the DNA TGTGCCAGCAGGACTGGGACTAGCGGGAGACCTAGCACAGATACGCAGTATTTT. As protein: CASRTGTSGRPSTDTQYF.

The V gene is TRBV18, the J gene TRBJ1-1; maybe TRBD1 (6 bases). This CDR3 region has 14 residues. Germline V gene data show CDR1 as KGHSH and CDR2 as LQKENI. Trimming cost V 1 base and J 6 bases, with 12 bases left between them. The CDR3 loop is CASSPQRTAAEAFF. The CDR3, as DNA: TGTGCCAGCTCACCACAGCGGACAGCTGCTGAAGCTTTCTTT.

The chain recombines TRBV30 with TRBJ2-1, with D perhaps matching TRBD2 (5 bases). CDR1 is GTSNPN, CDR2 SVGIG, per germline (reference sequence). The CDR3 consists of 12 residues. The V end was cut by 7 bases, the J end by 7 bases, with 14 bases between. CDR3 nucleotides: TGTGCCTCCCCGACCGGGGTGAATGAGCAGTTCTTC. This translates into CASPTGVNEQFF.

V is TRBV6-1 and J is TRBJ1-1, with 7 bases matching TRBD1. Germline V gene sequence: CDR1 MNHNS, CDR2 SASEGT. CDR3 length equals 13 residues. V shed 3 bases, J shed 3 bases, and the junction held 1 base outside the gene matches. The CDR3 is CASSDDRDTEAFF. CDR3 DNA sequence: TGTGCCAGCAGTGATGACAGGGACACTGAAGCTTTCTTT.

The gene calls are TRBV3-1 (or the pseudogene TRBV3-2) and TRBJ1-1; 7 nucleotides agree with TRBD1. This CDR3 comprises 19 residues. V lost 3 bases, J lost 1 base, and 17 bases stayed unmatched. Germline values: CDR1 LGHDT, CDR2 YNNKEL (reference sequence). The CDR3 loop is CASSHPLRSGGRGNTEAFF. The CDR3 DNA reads as TGTGCCAGCAGCCATCCACTCAGGTCAGGGGGAAGAGGGAACACTGAAGCTTTCTTT.

The chain employs TRBV9 and TRBJ2-3, with TRBD2 as a possible D gene (7 bases). The germline V and J ends were trimmed by 5 bases and 4 bases, with 20 bases remaining between them. The CDR3 extends over 16 amino acids. Germline-derived CDR1 and CDR2 are SGDLS and YYNGEE. CDR3 sequence reads: CASSRTVGGRSDTQYF. CDR3 nucleotides: TGTGCCAGCAGTCGTACGGTCGGGGGGCGGTCAGATACGCAGTATTTT.

The CDR3 DNA is TGTGCCAGCAGCTTTGGAGACGGACTCTACAATGAGCAGTTCTTC. Translated: CASSFGDGLYNEQFF. The chain carries TRBV7-9 and TRBJ2-1, with a possible D match to TRBD2 (5 bases). The CDR3 totals 15 residues. Deletions cut 3 bases from V and 3 bases from J, with 12 bases between. Germline lookup yields CDR1 SEHNR and CDR2 FQNEAQ (reference sequence).

The chain recombines TRBV7-6 with TRBJ1-2; 9 bases map to TRBD1. With V trimmed by 1 base and J by 7 bases, 7 bases remained unmatched. Germline-derived CDR1 and CDR2 are SGHVS and FNYEAQ. This CDR3 is 15 amino acids long. This CDR3 is CASSLEETGGSGYTF. As DNA, the CDR3 is TGTGCCAGCAGCTTAGAAGAGACAGGGGGAAGTGGCTACACCTTC.

The chain carries TRBV19 and TRBJ2-5; D is unresolved. There are 13 residues in the CDR3. V was trimmed by 2 bases and J by 9 bases, leaving 13 bases between them. Germline loops: CDR1 LNHDA, CDR2 SQIVND (reference sequence). The CDR3 DNA sequence: TGTGCCAGTAGTATACGATGGCGCGAGGCCCAGTACTTC. This gives the protein CASSIRWREAQYF.

The chain uses TRBV30 and TRBJ2-7; 8 nucleotides agree with TRBD1. The length of the CDR3 is 14 residues. Germline V gene data show CDR1 as GTSNPN and CDR2 as SVGIG (reference sequence). After removal of 2 bases from V and 2 bases from J, the junction contained 5 bases not matched to a gene. CDR3 in DNA: TGTGCCTGGAGTTACGGGACAGGTACCTACGAGCAGTACTTC. Encoded protein: CAWSYGTGTYEQYF. The full variable domain, with the rest looked up from reference TRBV30 and TRBJ2-7, is SQTIHQWPATLVQPVGSPLSLECTVEGTSNPNLYWYRQAAGRGLQLLFYSVGIGQISSEVPQNLSASRPQDRQFILSSKKLLLSDSGFYLCAWSYGTGTYEQYFGPGTRLTVT.

This sequence joins TRBV11-1 and TRBJ2-1; TRBD2 matches at 7 bases. This CDR3 spans 16 amino acids. Germline V gene data show CDR1 as SGHAT and CDR2 as FQDESV (reference sequence). The junction had 11 bases not matched to a gene; V was cut back by 5 bases and J by 4 bases. CDR3 protein: CASSRPGLPLYNEQFF. The DNA for the CDR3 is TGTGCCAGCAGCCGTCCGGGACTACCACTATACAATGAGCAGTTCTTC.

The gene calls are TRBV12-1 and TRBJ2-7; the table's D call, TRBD2, has no DNA check behind it. TRBV12-1 is tagged as a pseudogene. The CDR3 is made up of 15 amino acids. The DNA of the CDR3 is TGTGCCAGCCCACGAGGAAGCGGGCTCCCCTACGAGCAGTACTTC. Its translation: CASPRGSGLPYEQYF.

The rearrangement joins TRBV5-1 to TRBJ1-3; D unclear. The CDR3 has 16 amino acids. V was trimmed by 0 bases and J by 0 bases, leaving 10 bases between them. The germline V gene has CDR1 SGHRS and CDR2 YFSETQ. The CDR3 loop is CASSLDGPYSGNTIYF. The CDR3 DNA follows: TGCGCCAGCAGCTTGGACGGTCCCTACTCTGGAAACACCATATATTTT.

The rearrangement joins TRBV27 to TRBJ2-7; D ambiguous. The CDR3 sequence is 11 residues long. Germline V CDR1 and CDR2: MNHEY, SMNVEV (reference sequence). With 7 bases removed from V and 0 bases from J, the gap between germline ends came to 4 bases. This CDR3 is CASTLSYEQYF. CDR3 bases: TGTGCCAGCACCCTCTCCTACGAGCAGTACTTC.